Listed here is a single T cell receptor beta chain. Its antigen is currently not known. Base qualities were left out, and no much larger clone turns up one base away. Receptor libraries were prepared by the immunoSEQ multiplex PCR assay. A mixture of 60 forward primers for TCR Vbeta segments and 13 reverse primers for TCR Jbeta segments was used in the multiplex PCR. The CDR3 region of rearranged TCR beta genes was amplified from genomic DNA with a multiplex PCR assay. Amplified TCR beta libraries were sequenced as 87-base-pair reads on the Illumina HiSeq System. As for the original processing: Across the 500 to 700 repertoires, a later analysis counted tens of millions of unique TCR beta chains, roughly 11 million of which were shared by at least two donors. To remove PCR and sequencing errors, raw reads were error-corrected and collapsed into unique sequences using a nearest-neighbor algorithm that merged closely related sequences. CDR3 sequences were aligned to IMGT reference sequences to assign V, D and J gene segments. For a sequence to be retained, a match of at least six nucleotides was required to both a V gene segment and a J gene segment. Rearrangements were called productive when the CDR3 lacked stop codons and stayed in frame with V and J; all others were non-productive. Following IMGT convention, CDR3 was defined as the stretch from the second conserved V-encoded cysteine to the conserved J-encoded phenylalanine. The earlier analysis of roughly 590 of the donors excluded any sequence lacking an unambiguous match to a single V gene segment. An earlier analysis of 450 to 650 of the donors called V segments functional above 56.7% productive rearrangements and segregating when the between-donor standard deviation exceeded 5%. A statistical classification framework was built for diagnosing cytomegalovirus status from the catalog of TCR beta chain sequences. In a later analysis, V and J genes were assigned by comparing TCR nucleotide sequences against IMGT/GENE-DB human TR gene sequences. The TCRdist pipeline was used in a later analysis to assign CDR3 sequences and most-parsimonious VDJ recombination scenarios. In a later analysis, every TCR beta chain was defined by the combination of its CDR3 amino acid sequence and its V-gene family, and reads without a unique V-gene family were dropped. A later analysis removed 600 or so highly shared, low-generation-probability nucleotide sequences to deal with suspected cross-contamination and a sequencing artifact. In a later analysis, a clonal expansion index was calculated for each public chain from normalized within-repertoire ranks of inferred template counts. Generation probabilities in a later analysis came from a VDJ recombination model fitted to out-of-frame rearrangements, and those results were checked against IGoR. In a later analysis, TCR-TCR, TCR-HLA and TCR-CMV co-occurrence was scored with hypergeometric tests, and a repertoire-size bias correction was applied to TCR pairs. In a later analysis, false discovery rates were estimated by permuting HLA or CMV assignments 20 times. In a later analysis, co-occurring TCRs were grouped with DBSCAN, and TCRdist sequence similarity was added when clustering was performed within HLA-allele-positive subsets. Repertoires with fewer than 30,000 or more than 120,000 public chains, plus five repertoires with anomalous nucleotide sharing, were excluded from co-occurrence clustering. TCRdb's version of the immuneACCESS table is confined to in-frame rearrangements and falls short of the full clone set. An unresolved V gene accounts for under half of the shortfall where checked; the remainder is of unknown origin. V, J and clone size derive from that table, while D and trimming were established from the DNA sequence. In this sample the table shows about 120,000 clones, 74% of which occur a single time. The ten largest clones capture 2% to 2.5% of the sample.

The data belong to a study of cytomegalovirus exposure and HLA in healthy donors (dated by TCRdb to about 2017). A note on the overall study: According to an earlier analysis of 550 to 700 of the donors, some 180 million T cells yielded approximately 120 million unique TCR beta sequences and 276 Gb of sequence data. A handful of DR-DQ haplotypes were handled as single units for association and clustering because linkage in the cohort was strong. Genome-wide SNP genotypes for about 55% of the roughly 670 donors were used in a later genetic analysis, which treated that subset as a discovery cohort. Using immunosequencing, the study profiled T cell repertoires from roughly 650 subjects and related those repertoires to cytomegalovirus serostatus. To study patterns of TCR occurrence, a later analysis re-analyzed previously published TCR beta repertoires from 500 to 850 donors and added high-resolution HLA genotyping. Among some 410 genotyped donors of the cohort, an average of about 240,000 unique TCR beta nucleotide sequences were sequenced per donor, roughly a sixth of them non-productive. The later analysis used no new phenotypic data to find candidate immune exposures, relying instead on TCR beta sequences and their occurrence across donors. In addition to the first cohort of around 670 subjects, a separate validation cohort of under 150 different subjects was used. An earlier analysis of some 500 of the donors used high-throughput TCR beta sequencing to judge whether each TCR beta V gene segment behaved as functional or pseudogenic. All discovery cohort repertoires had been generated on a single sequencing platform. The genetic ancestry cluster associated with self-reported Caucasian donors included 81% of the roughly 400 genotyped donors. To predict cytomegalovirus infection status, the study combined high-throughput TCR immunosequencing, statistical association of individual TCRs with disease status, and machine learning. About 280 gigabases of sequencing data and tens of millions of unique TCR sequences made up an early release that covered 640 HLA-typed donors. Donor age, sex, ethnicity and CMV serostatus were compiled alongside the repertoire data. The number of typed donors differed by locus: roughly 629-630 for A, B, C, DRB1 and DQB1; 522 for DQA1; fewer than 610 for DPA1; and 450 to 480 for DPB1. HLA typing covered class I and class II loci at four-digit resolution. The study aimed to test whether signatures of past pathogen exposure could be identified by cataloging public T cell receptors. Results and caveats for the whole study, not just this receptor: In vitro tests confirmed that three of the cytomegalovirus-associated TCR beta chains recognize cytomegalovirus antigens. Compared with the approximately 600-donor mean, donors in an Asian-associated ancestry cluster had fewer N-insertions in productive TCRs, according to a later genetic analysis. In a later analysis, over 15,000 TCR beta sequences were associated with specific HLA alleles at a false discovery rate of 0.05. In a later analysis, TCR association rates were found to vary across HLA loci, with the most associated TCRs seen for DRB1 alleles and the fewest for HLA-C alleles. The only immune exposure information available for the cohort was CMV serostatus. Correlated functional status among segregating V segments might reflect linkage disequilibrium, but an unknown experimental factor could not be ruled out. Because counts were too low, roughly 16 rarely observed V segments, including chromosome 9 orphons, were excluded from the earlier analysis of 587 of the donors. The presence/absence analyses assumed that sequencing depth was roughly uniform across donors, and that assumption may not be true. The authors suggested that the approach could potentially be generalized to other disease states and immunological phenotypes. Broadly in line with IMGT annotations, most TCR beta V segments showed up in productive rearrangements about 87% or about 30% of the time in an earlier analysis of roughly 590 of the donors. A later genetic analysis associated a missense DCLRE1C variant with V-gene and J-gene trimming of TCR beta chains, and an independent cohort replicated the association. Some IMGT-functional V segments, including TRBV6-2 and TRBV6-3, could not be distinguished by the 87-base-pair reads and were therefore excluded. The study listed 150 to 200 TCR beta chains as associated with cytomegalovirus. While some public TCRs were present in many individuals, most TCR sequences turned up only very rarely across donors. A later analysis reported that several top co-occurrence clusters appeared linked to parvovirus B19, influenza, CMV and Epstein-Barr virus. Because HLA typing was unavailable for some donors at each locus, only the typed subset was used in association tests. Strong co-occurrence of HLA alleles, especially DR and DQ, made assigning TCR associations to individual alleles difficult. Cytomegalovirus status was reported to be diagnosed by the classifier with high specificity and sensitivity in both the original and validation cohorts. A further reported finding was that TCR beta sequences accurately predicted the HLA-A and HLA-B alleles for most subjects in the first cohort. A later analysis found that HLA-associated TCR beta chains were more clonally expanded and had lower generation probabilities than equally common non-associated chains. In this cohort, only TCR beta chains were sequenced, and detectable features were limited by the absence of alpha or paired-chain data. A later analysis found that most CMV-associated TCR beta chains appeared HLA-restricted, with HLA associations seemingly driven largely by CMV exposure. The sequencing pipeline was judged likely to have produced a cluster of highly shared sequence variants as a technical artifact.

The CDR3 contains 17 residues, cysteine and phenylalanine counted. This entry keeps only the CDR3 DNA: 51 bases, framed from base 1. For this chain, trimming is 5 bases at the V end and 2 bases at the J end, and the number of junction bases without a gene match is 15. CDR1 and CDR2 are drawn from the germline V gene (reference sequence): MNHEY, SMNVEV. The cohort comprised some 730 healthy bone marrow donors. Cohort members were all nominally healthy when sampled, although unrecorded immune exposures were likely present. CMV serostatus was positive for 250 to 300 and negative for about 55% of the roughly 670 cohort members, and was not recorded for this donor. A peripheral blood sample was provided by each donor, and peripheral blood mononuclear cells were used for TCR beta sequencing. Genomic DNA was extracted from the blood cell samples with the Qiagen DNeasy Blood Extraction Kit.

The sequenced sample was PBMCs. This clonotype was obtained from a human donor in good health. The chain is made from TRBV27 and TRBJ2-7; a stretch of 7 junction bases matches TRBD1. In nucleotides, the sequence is TGTGCCAGCAGTCCCAGACAGGGTCGGGTGAGCCCCTACGAGCAGTACTTC. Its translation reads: CASSPRQGRVSPYEQYF.